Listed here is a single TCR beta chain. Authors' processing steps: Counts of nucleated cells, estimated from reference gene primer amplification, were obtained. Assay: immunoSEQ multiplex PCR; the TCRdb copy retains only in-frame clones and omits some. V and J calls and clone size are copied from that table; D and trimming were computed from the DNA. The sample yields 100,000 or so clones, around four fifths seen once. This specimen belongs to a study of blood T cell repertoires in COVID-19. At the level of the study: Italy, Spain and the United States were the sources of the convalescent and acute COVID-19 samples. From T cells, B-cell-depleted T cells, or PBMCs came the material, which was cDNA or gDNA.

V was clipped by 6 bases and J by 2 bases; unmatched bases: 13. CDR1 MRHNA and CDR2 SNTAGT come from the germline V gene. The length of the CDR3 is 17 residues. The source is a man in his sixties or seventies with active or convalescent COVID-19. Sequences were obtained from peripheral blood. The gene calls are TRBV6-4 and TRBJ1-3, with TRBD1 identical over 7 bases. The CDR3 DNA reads TGTGCCAGCAGACTCCTCCTTCTTCAGGGGGCTGGAAACACCATATATTTT. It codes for CASRLLLLQGAGNTIYF.